The sample holds a few counts of the clone carrying this T cell receptor beta chain. This sample is part of a study of response to subunit inactivated influenza vaccine. This CDR3 is built from 14 residues. CDR1 and CDR2 from the germline V gene are DFQATT and SNEGSKA (reference sequence). After removal of 5 bases from V and 2 bases from J, the junction contained 7 bases not matched to a gene. MiXCR, run by TCRdb on the RT-PCR reads, gives a single entry per CDR3 protein. Found here are 450,000 to 600,000 distinct CDR3 sequences, 16% of them singletons; the top ten hold 2.5% to 3.5%. The V gene is TRBV20-1, the J gene TRBJ2-7, with 9 bases matching TRBD1. The sequencing used CD4+ T cells sorted from PBMCs, collected roughly 24 months after vaccination. The receptor was isolated from a man aged 50 to 75 who received an inactivated influenza vaccine. The CDR3 loop reads CSARPRTGAYEQYF. In DNA, the CDR3 is TGCAGTGCTCGCCCCCGGACAGGGGCCTACGAGCAGTACTTC.